This is a list of T cell receptor beta chains from one sample in a study of T cell responses to AZD1222 COVID-19 vaccine. Assay: immunoSEQ multiplex PCR; the TCRdb copy retains only in-frame clones and omits some. Of about 200,000 clones detected, approximately 89% appear once; the ten largest clones hold 3.4%. This specimen consisted of peripheral blood, obtained 28 days after the second AZD1222 dose. These receptors were obtained from an adult who received the AZD1222 COVID-19 vaccine. Each CDR3 is given with its conserved first and last residue. D genes are given only for firm matches.

d_gene: .; len: 14; v_gene: TRBV6-5; j_gene: TRBJ2-7; CDR3nt: TGTGCCGTACAAAGGGGCGGAACGTCCTACGAGCAGTACTTC; CDR3aa: CAVQRGGTSYEQYF
d_gene: .; len: 13; v_gene: TRBV2; j_gene: TRBJ2-5; CDR3nt: TGTGCCAGCACCGCAGAGTACCAAGAGACCCAGTACTTC; CDR3aa: CASTAEYQETQYF
d_gene: .; len: 15; v_gene: TRBV24-1; j_gene: TRBJ2-1; CDR3nt: TGTGCCACCAGTGAATCCGCGACGACTAGGGGCGAGCAGTTCTTC; CDR3aa: CATSESATTRGEQFF
d_gene: .; len: 15; v_gene: TRBV6-2/TRBV6-3; j_gene: TRBJ2-1; CDR3nt: TGTGCCAGCAGTTACGCCGAGGGACGGGCGGGTGAGCAGTTCTTC; CDR3aa: CASSYAEGRAGEQFF
d_gene: TRBD2; len: 15; v_gene: TRBV4-1; j_gene: TRBJ2-1; CDR3nt: TGCGCCAGCAGCCAGGAGCGGGAGGGAATCAATGAGCAGTTCTTC; CDR3aa: CASSQEREGINEQFF
d_gene: .; len: 13; v_gene: TRBV24-1; j_gene: TRBJ2-7; CDR3nt: TGTGCCACCAGTGATTTGTCGACCTACGAGCAGTACTTC; CDR3aa: CATSDLSTYEQYF
d_gene: .; len: 12; v_gene: TRBV9; j_gene: TRBJ1-1; CDR3nt: TGTGCCAGCAGCCCCCAGGGCTCTGAAGCTTTCTTT; CDR3aa: CASSPQGSEAFF
d_gene: .; len: 15; v_gene: TRBV4-1; j_gene: TRBJ2-5; CDR3nt: TGCGCCAGCAGCCAAGTCGCCTCTGAGGCAGAGACCCAGTACTTC; CDR3aa: CASSQVASEAETQYF
d_gene: TRBD2; len: 15; v_gene: TRBV10-3; j_gene: TRBJ2-1; CDR3nt: TGTGCCATCAGTTTAGCGGGAGAGGCCCGCGATGAGCAGTTCTTC; CDR3aa: CAISLAGEARDEQFF
d_gene: TRBD1; len: 16; v_gene: TRBV19; j_gene: TRBJ1-4; CDR3nt: TGTGCCAGTGGGACAGGGGGCGGTAATTATAATGAAAAACTGTTTTTT; CDR3aa: CASGTGGGNYNEKLFF